The 20 T cell receptor beta chains below were found in one sample sequenced in a study of blood T cells in healthy people across ages (dated by TCRdb to the mid-2010s). Libraries were made using 5' RACE. Instrument used: Illumina HiSeq 2500. The second PCR ran for about 6 to 12 cycles and used a J-beta primer mix along with a sample-barcoded 5' primer. TCRdb reanalyzed the raw reads on its own, using fastp at Q25 for trimming and MiXCR for clone calling, and kept in-frame beta chains. CDR3 protein sequences are deduplicated, and each keeps its most common genes and DNA. The sample table lists 800,000 to 1,300,000 distinct CDR3 sequences, roughly a quarter of them with a count of one. Clones ranked in the top ten supply less than 0.85% of the sample. This same sample was also part of a study on T cells of mothers and their children.

Sequenced material: blood. The receptors here all came from a girl aged 2-9 years in good health.

The J gene is TRBJ1-1, the V gene TRBV29-1; 8 bases match TRBD1. Trimming removed 3 bases from V and 1 base from J; junction bases left unmatched: 7. Germline CDR1 and CDR2: SQVTM and ANQGSEA. This CDR3 has 15 amino acids. This CDR3 is CSVEVEGQANTEAFF. As DNA, the CDR3 is TGCAGCGTTGAGGTCGAGGGACAGGCGAACACTGAAGCTTTCTTT.

This clonotype was observed many times. This chain connects TRBV7-9 to TRBJ2-5; 7 bases agree with TRBD2. The germline V gene has CDR1 SEHNR and CDR2 FQNEAQ (reference sequence). V dropped 7 bases and J dropped 4; count of bases not matched to a gene: 6. The CDR3 is made up of 13 amino acids. The chain's CDR3 is CASKSGGIETQYF. Written as DNA, the CDR3 is TGTGCCAGCAAGTCGGGGGGAATAGAGACCCAGTACTTC. Full variable domain (remainder filled in from reference TRBV7-9 and TRBJ2-5): DTGVSQNPRHKITKRGQNVTFRCDPISEHNRLYWYRQTLGQGPEFLTYFQNEAQLEKSRLLSDRFSAERPKGSFSTLEIQRTEQGDSAMYLCASKSGGIETQYFGPGTRLLVL.

This clonotype was picked up a small number of times. The CDR3 spells CSARALGQANYGYTF. CDR3 nucleotides: TGCAGTGCTAGAGCCCTGGGTCAGGCCAACTATGGCTACACCTTC. The chain has TRBV20-1 and TRBJ1-2; no clear D gene. The V and J ends lost 1 base and 2 bases respectively, with 14 bases between them. Germline assignment: CDR1 DFQATT and CDR2 SNEGSKA (reference sequence). This CDR3 region has 15 residues.

This clonotype was observed a few times. The V gene is TRBV9, the J gene TRBJ2-5, with D possibly TRBD2 on 6 matching bases. V shed 0 bases and J shed 2 bases, with 14 bases lying between them. CDR1 and CDR2 (germline): SGDLS, YYNGEE. CDR3 size: 16 residues. The CDR3 DNA reads TGTGCCAGCAGCGTAGGCGGCGGGAAAGGTCAAGAGACCCAGTACTTC. Residues: CASSVGGGKGQETQYF.

This clonotype has just a few counts. V usage is TRBV29-1 and J usage is TRBJ2-7, with TRBD2 identical over 9 bases. The CDR3 has 19 amino acids. V dropped 1 base and J dropped 0; count of bases not matched to a gene: 16. The germline V gene encodes CDR1 SQVTM and CDR2 ANQGSEA. The DNA of the CDR3 is TGCAGCGTTGAAGGCCGCGGGAGGGCAGGAGACCCGCACTCCTACGAGCAGTACTTC. It specifies CSVEGRGRAGDPHSYEQYF.

The chain employs TRBV20-1 and TRBJ1-4; maybe TRBD1 (5 bases). Trimming took 5 bases from V and 6 from J, leaving 7 bases between them. There are 11 residues in the CDR3. Germline V gene sequence: CDR1 DFQATT, CDR2 SNEGSKA (reference sequence). CDR3 amino acids: CSAGTDEKLFF. The CDR3 DNA is TGCAGTGCTGGGACGGATGAAAAACTGTTTTTT.

The genes are TRBV7-4 and TRBJ2-5, with D hard to call. Germline CDR1 reads SGHVT; CDR2 reads SQSDAQ. The CDR3 is 15 residues long. Trimming removed 2 bases at V and 4 bases at J, with 14 bases between. Written as DNA, the CDR3 is TGTGCCAGCAGCTTAACTGTGGGCCCAAGAGAGACCCAGTACTTC. Translation gives CASSLTVGPRETQYF.

In this sample, this clonotype turned up a few times. The rearrangement links TRBV4-1 to TRBJ2-7; 9 nucleotides match TRBD1. V shed 0 bases, J shed 7 bases, and the junction held 4 bases outside the gene matches. Germline V CDR1 and CDR2: MGHRA, YSYEKL. CDR3 length: 14 amino acids. CDR3 sequence reads: CASSQEQGAWEQYF. Written as DNA, the CDR3 is TGCGCCAGCAGCCAAGAACAGGGGGCATGGGAGCAGTACTTC.

The DNA of the CDR3 is TGTGCCAGCCTTGGGGGAGAAGAGACCCAGTACTTC. This sequence encodes CASLGGEETQYF. The J gene is TRBJ2-5, the V gene TRBV28; the D call may be TRBD1 or TRBD2 (5 bases each). Germline CDR1 is MDHEN and CDR2 is SYDVKM. The CDR3 covers 12 residues. Trimming left V 8 bases short and J 3 bases short, with 10 bases between.

The chain employs TRBV20-1 and TRBJ1-4; no clear D. Germline-derived CDR1 and CDR2 are DFQATT and SNEGSKA (reference sequence). This CDR3 spans 16 amino acids. The V gene lost 3 bases and the J gene lost 6 bases, with 20 bases spanning the gap. The CDR3 region has the DNA TGCAGTGCTAGTGCCGCGCGGACTATTGGGGATGAAAAACTGTTTTTT. Encoded protein: CSASAARTIGDEKLFF.

This clonotype turned up a few times. This chain uses TRBV27 with TRBJ2-5, with 10 bases aligning to TRBD2. The J call is doubtful: the DNA matches TRBJ2-1 better. Looked up from germline, CDR1 is MNHEY and CDR2 is SMNVEV (reference sequence). The CDR3 contains 16 residues. The CDR3 here is CASSSLGTSARYEQFF. The CDR3 DNA reads TGTGCCAGCAGTTCTCTCGGGACTAGCGCGAGATATGAGCAGTTCTTC.

The CDR3 is CSWGGFFQETQYF. The CDR3 DNA follows: TGCAGCTGGGGTGGGTTTTTCCAAGAGACCCAGTACTTC. This chain joins TRBV29-1 and TRBJ2-5; no clear D. The CDR3 runs to 13 residues. Germline values: CDR1 SQVTM, CDR2 ANQGSEA. V was clipped by 8 bases and J by 1 base, with 14 bases between them. The full variable domain, its missing parts supplied by reference TRBV29-1 and TRBJ2-5, is SAVISQKPSRDICQRGTSLTIQCQVDSQVTMMFWYRQQPGQSLTLIATANQGSEATYESGFVIDKFPISRPNLTFSTLTVSNMSPEDSSIYLCSWGGFFQETQYFGPGTRLLVL.

The gene calls are TRBV4-1 and TRBJ2-3; 8 bases agree with TRBD1. Germline V gene sequence: CDR1 MGHRA, CDR2 YSYEKL. V trimming: 4 bases; J trimming: 2 bases; junction bases outside the gene matches: 2. The CDR3 has 14 amino acids. The CDR3 sequence: CASSPDRATDTQYF. CDR3 nucleotides: TGCGCCAGCAGCCCGGACAGGGCCACAGATACGCAGTATTTT.

J is TRBJ2-7 and V is TRBV29-1, with a weak D call TRBD2 (6 bases). Trimming took off 3 bases at V and 9 bases at J, with 12 bases between the two ends. The CDR3 totals 11 residues. The germline V gene encodes CDR1 SQVTM and CDR2 ANQGSEA. The CDR3 DNA is TGCAGCGTTGACTCGGCGGGAACGCAGTACTTC. Protein sequence: CSVDSAGTQYF.

The chain combines TRBV28 with TRBJ2-4, with D tentatively TRBD2 (6 bases). The CDR3 covers 16 residues. V was trimmed by 6 bases and J by 16 bases, leaving 31 bases between them. CDR1 and CDR2 from the germline V gene are MDHEN and SYDVKM. CDR3 protein: CASSDARDFSYQRRYF. The CDR3 region has the DNA TGTGCCAGCAGCGACGCCAGGGACTTCTCTTATCAGAGGCGCTACTTC. Filled out from reference TRBV28 and TRBJ2-4, the complete variable domain reads DVKVTQSSRYLVKRTGEKVFLECVQDMDHENMFWYRQDPGLGLRLIYFSYDVKMKEKGDIPEGYSVSREKKERFSLILESASTNQTSMYLCASSDARDFSYQRRYFGAGTRLSVL.

Of note for this clonotype: As the CDR3 is not closed by the conserved phenylalanine or tryptophan, this likely results from a read error. This chain links TRBV27 with TRBJ2-3; tentative D call: TRBD2 (6 bases). This CDR3 region has 12 residues. Germline CDR1 MNHEY, CDR2 SMNVEV (reference sequence). V was cut by 7 bases and J by 6 bases, with 11 bases left in between. The CDR3 loop is CASTPGGDTQYL. In nucleotides, the CDR3 is TGTGCCAGCACCCCCGGAGGGGATACGCAGTATCTT.

This clonotype occurred a few times. The genes are TRBV29-1 and TRBJ2-3; possible D gene TRBD2, 5 bases. The CDR3 totals 14 residues. Trimming took off 4 bases at V and 6 bases at J, with 17 bases between the two ends. CDR1 SQVTM and CDR2 ANQGSEA come from the germline V gene. The CDR3 region has the DNA TGCAGCGTTGGCGGGCCGCTGGACGAGGATACGCAGTATTTT. Protein sequence: CSVGGPLDEDTQYF.

This clonotype has a handful of counts. For the CDR3, the DNA is TGCGCCAGCAGCCAAGTAGGTCTCGAGGGAACAGGGAGGACCCAGTACTTC. Its protein product is CASSQVGLEGTGRTQYF. The J gene is TRBJ2-5, the V gene TRBV4-1, with a weak D call TRBD1 (6 bases). The germline V gene has CDR1 MGHRA and CDR2 YSYEKL. The CDR3 runs 17 residues. V was shortened by 1 base and J by 7 bases, with 22 bases between the two germline ends.

CDR3 residues: CSVEEGPAGGRAQNEQFF. The CDR3 DNA sequence: TGCAGCGTTGAAGAGGGGCCAGCGGGGGGCCGGGCTCAAAATGAGCAGTTCTTC. The V and J genes are TRBV29-1 and TRBJ2-1; 9 positions agree with TRBD2. V trimming: 0 bases; J trimming: 7 bases; junction bases outside the gene matches: 16. CDR1 is SQVTM, CDR2 ANQGSEA, per germline. The CDR3 contains 18 residues.

The chain employs TRBV7-2 and TRBJ2-5, with D possibly being TRBD2 (6 bases). The J call may not be correct, given that the DNA end is closer to TRBJ2-7. CDR3 length equals 14 residues. CDR1 and CDR2 (germline): SGHTA, FQGNSA. The CDR3 bases are TGTGCCAGCAGGGGGCCCGCGGGACCCTACGAGCAGTACTTC. Translation: CASRGPAGPYEQYF.